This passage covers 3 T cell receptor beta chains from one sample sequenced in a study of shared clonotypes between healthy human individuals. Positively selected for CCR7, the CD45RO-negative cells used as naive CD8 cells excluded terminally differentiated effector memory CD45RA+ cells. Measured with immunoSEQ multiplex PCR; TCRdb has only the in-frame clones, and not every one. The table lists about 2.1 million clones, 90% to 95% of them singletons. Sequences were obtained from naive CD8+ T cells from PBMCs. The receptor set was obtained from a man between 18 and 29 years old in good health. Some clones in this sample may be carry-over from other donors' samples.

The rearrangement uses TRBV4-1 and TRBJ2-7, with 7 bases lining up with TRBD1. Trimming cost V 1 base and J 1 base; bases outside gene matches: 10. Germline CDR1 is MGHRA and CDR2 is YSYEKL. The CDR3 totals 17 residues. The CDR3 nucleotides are TGCGCCAGCAGCCAAGGAGGGGGCGGTTTTAGGTCCTACGAGCAGTACTTC. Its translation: CASSQGGGGFRSYEQYF.

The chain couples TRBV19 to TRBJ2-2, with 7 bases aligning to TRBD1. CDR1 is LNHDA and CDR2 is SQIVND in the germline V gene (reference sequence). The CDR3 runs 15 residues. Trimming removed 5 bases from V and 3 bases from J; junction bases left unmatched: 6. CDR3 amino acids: CASSFGTDYTGELFF. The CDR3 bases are TGTGCCAGTAGTTTCGGGACAGATTACACCGGGGAGCTGTTTTTT.

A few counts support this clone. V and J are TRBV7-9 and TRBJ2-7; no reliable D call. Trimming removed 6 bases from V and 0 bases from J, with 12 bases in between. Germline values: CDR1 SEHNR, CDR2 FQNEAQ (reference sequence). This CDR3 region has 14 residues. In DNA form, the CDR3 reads TGTGCCAGCAGTCCGATGCGTGACTCCTACGAGCAGTACTTC. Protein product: CASSPMRDSYEQYF.